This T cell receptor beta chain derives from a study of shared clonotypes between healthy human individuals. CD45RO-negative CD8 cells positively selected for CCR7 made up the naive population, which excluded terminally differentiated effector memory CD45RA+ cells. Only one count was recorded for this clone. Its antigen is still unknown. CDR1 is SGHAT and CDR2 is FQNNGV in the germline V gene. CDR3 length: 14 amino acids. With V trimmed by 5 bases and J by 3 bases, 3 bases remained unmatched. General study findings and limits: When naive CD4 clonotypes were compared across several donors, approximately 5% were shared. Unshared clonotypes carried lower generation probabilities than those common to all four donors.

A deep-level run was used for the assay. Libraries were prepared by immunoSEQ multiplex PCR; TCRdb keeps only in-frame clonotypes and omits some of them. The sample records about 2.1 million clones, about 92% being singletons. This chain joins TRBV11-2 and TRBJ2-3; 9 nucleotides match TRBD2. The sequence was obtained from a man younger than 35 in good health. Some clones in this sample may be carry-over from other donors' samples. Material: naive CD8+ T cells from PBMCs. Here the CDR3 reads CASSTSGRTDTQYF. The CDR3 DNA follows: TGTGCCAGCAGCACTAGCGGGCGGACAGATACGCAGTATTTT.